This TCR beta chain stems from a study of Ad26.COV2.S vaccination and SARS-CoV-2 variants. Overall study results and limits: Participants in the vaccine arm had higher spike-specific TCR breadth; placebo recipients had lower. Responses of spike-specific T cells (both CD8+ and CD4+) reportedly showed substantial breadth after vaccination.

Trimming cost V 7 bases and J 6 bases; bases outside gene matches: 6. The germline gives CDR1 MNHNY, CDR2 SVGAGI (reference sequence). The CDR3 loop spans 13 amino acids. Treatment indicated: some 20 received Ad26.COV2.S at low or high dose, single or two shots; a few received placebo; per-sample allocation not given. Day 63 after the first injection of vaccine or placebo was the sampling time. Sequenced by immunoSEQ multiplex PCR; TCRdb stores in-frame clones only, minus some. The repertoire holds 350,000 to 400,000 clones, with 75% to 90% as singletons. Points on this clone: Its antigen is not identified.

The chain recombines TRBV6-6 with TRBJ2-7; the match to TRBD1 covers 10 bases. The TCR originated in a person aged 18 to 59 who received the Ad26.COV2.S COVID-19 vaccine or a placebo. The input for sequencing was peripheral blood, taken in a trial of Ad26.COV2.S vaccine versus placebo. CDR3 bases: TGTGCCAGCATGGACAGGGGGGAGTCCGAGCAGTACTTC. Residues: CASMDRGESEQYF.